The sequence of this T cell receptor beta chain was determined in a study of T cells after yellow fever vaccination. Overall study: Preparation used SMART-Seq v4 Ultra Low Input for the low-cell-number fractions. Study results and limitations: It was a small share of clonotypes that appeared in both CD4 and CD8 compartments. After the booster, over 95% of CD4 and 88% of CD8 primary-response clones were re-detected. FACS-sorted repertoires could contain abundant clonotypes contaminating from the bulk population.

The ends lost 7 bases at V and 2 bases at J; junction bases unmatched: 6. The CDR3 has 14 residues. This clonotype was detected a few times. Antigen: not known. TCRdb re-called the 5' RACE reads through MiXCR, storing one row per CDR3 protein. The table records hundreds of thousands of distinct CDR3 sequences, around 3.6% of them present only once. The chain joins TRBV12-3 or TRBV12-4 to TRBJ2-5; 8 bases are a match to TRBD1. The receptor was derived from a young man who received the YFV17D yellow fever vaccine. The sequencing used PBMCs, collected on the day of the yellow fever booster vaccination. CDR3 protein: CASTQGALQETQYF. CDR3 DNA sequence: TGTGCCAGCACCCAGGGGGCGTTGCAAGAGACCCAGTACTTC.